These 10 T cell receptor beta chains were sequenced from one sample in a study of blood T cells in healthy people across ages. A second roughly 6 to 12 cycle PCR used barcoded and J-beta primers. MiXCR, run by TCRdb on the 5' RACE reads, gives a single entry per CDR3 protein. The table records hundreds of thousands of distinct CDR3 sequences, nearly 25% of them present only once. These records were also assigned to another study, of T cells of mothers and their children.

Input material: blood. These receptors originate from a boy aged 10-17 years in good health.

V is TRBV28 and J is TRBJ2-1; 10 bases align to TRBD2. Germline CDR1 is MDHEN and CDR2 is SYDVKM. With V trimmed by 4 bases and J by 4 bases, 7 bases remained unmatched. The CDR3 runs 16 residues. The CDR3 DNA is TGTGCCAGCAGTTCCTCTAGCGGGAGCCATTACAATGAGCAGTTCTTC. It encodes CASSSSSGSHYNEQFF.

This chain joins TRBV7-3 and TRBJ2-7; no clear D gene. V lost 2 bases and J 3 bases, leaving 14 bases between the germline ends. From germline, CDR1 is SGHTA and CDR2 FQGTGA. The length of the CDR3 is 15 residues. The CDR3 sequence: CASSLSPSPYYEQYF. The CDR3 nucleotides read TGTGCCAGCAGCTTATCCCCCAGCCCCTACTACGAGCAGTACTTC.

The table lists this clonotype with a count of one. The chain has TRBV29-1 and TRBJ2-7, with D maybe TRBD2 (5 bases). CDR3 length equals 13 residues. The germline CDR1 and CDR2 sequences are SQVTM and ANQGSEA. Trimming removed 4 bases at V and 5 bases at J, with 15 bases between. The CDR3 reads CSVVADWGNEQYF. The CDR3 DNA is TGCAGCGTTGTCGCGGACTGGGGTAACGAGCAGTACTTC.

The CDR3 bases are TGTGCCAGCAGCCCTGGCCCGGGACAGGGGGCGATGAACACTGAAGCTTTCTTT. It encodes CASSPGPGQGAMNTEAFF. This chain connects TRBV7-9 to TRBJ1-1; TRBD1 aligns across 12 bases. The V gene's germline CDR1 is SEHNR and CDR2 FQNEAQ (reference sequence). The CDR3 extends over 18 amino acids. The junction had 10 bases not matched to a gene; V was cut back by 5 bases and J by 0 bases.

This clonotype showed up just a few times. The genes are TRBV28 and TRBJ1-2, with a weak D call TRBD1 (5 bases). The germline CDR1 and CDR2 sequences are MDHEN and SYDVKM. Trimming cost V 6 bases and J 3 bases, with 14 bases left between them. The CDR3 extends over 14 amino acids. CDR3 in amino acids: CASSSRVGDYGYTF. The CDR3, as DNA: TGTGCCAGCAGCTCCAGGGTGGGGGACTATGGCTACACCTTC.

This sequence joins TRBV20-1 and TRBJ2-2, with D perhaps being TRBD1 or TRBD2 (5 bases each). Germline lookup yields CDR1 DFQATT and CDR2 SNEGSKA (reference sequence). V was trimmed by 1 base and J by 3 bases, leaving 15 bases between them. This CDR3 contains 16 residues. CDR3 region: CSARAFRDDYTGELFF. CDR3 nucleotides: TGCAGTGCTAGAGCATTCCGGGACGACTACACCGGGGAGCTGTTTTTT.

The chain couples TRBV12-3 or TRBV12-4 to TRBJ2-5; D is ambiguous. This CDR3 is built from 15 residues. V was cut by 1 base and J by 2 bases, with 11 bases left in between. CDR3 sequence (DNA): TGTGCCAGCAGTTTAGGATACGGGCTGCAAGAGACCCAGTACTTC. This sequence encodes CASSLGYGLQETQYF.

This clonotype was seen only a few times. The chain has TRBV12-5 and TRBJ2-1; 7 bases match TRBD1. The CDR3 contains 14 residues. The germline gives CDR1 LGHNT, CDR2 FRNRAP. Trimming took 7 bases from V and 9 from J; bases not matched to a gene: 12. This chain's CDR3 is CASARDSFGTEQFF. The CDR3 bases are TGTGCTAGTGCCCGGGACAGTTTCGGTACTGAGCAGTTCTTC.

V gene TRBV6-2 or TRBV6-3 combines with J gene TRBJ2-7; 9 bases are a match to TRBD2. Germline values: CDR1 MNHEY, CDR2 SVGEGT. The J segment lost 5 bases and the V segment lost 7 bases, leaving 6 bases of the junction unmatched. This CDR3 region has 13 residues. CDR3 region: CASTALAGHEQYF. Here the CDR3 DNA reads TGTGCCAGCACCGCTCTAGCGGGGCACGAGCAGTACTTC.

V and J are TRBV7-2 and TRBJ2-7; D ambiguous. The length of the CDR3 is 14 residues. The germline CDR1 and CDR2 sequences are SGHTA and FQGNSA. Trimming removed 3 bases at V and 5 bases at J, with 14 bases between. CDR3 in amino acids: CASSFLAPANEQYF. CDR3 DNA sequence: TGTGCCAGCAGCTTTCTTGCCCCGGCGAACGAGCAGTACTTC. Together with reference TRBV7-2 and TRBJ2-7, the CDR3 gives the full variable domain: GAGVSQSPSNKVTEKGKDVELRCDPISGHTALYWYRQSLGQGLEFLIYFQGNSAPDKSGLPSDRFSAERTGGSVSTLTIQRTQQEDSAVYLCASSFLAPANEQYFGPGTRLTVT.